This TCR beta chain was found in a study of blood T cell repertoires in COVID-19. Study overall: Samples of COVID-19 (acute and convalescent) were obtained from the United States, Italy and Spain. Nucleic acid was either cDNA or gDNA, and it came from T cells, B-cell-depleted T cells, or PBMCs.

Per the authors' pipeline: Reference gene primer amplification gave estimated nucleated cell counts. The assay was immunoSEQ multiplex PCR, and TCRdb's table has in-frame clones only and misses some. The V and J calls and clone size come from that table; D and trimming were worked out from the DNA. The sample yields roughly 350,000 clones, 88% seen once. This clonotype was sampled from a woman in her forties or fifties with active or convalescent COVID-19. The sequenced sample was peripheral blood.

In DNA form, the CDR3 reads TGTGCCAGCAGTCCAGGAGGGACAGTCTATGGCTACACCTTC. Its translation is CASSPGGTVYGYTF. The genes are TRBV27 and TRBJ1-2; TRBD1 aligns across 7 bases. Per germline, CDR1 MNHEY and CDR2 SMNVEV (reference sequence). With 5 bases clipped from V and 4 bases from J, the junction kept 7 bases outside the gene matches. The CDR3 runs to 14 residues.